Listed here are 6 T cell receptor beta chains from one sample, sequenced in a study of CD4 and CD8 cells across lung adenocarcinoma regions. TCRdb processed the PCR reads anew with MiXCR; each CDR3 protein has one entry. Among 5,700 or so distinct CDR3 sequences listed, about 62% were seen once. Sequences were obtained from CD4+ T cells from the center of a lung tumor. The receptors here all came from a female donor with lung adenocarcinoma. The CD4 and CD8 labels of this study may be unreliable.

The chain links TRBV6-1 to TRBJ2-7; TRBD2 aligns across 8 bases. The CDR3 loop spans 15 amino acids. Looked up from germline, CDR1 is MNHNS and CDR2 is SASEGT. J was trimmed by 0 bases and V by 2 bases; bases with no gene match: 3. The CDR3 sequence is CASSEIAGPSYEQYF. The CDR3 DNA reads as TGTGCCAGCAGTGAAATAGCGGGACCCTCCTACGAGCAGTACTTC.

J is TRBJ2-1 and V is TRBV7-2; D unresolved. The germline gives CDR1 SGHTA, CDR2 FQGNSA. The CDR3 is 15 residues long. Trimming removed 5 bases from V and 0 bases from J, with 11 bases in between. The CDR3 spells CASSQAWSSYNEQFF. CDR3 nucleotides: TGTGCCAGCAGCCAGGCCTGGAGCTCCTACAATGAGCAGTTCTTC.

This chain links TRBV6-1 with TRBJ1-4, with TRBD1 matching over 9 bases. Germline V lookup: CDR1 MNHNS, CDR2 SASEGT. V shed 6 bases and J 8 bases; nucleotides not matched to a gene: 13. CDR3 length equals 16 residues. This chain's CDR3 is CASSPGTGYGTEKLFF. The CDR3 nucleotides read TGTGCCAGCAGCCCTGGGACAGGGTACGGGACGGAAAAACTGTTTTTT.

This clonotype is medium-sized (0.01 to 0.1%) within its sample. The chain joins TRBV3-1 to TRBJ2-1; no reliable D call. Germline-derived CDR1 and CDR2 are LGHDT and YNNKEL (reference sequence). The CDR3 has 15 amino acids. Trimming left V 3 bases short and J 0 bases short, with 9 bases between. The DNA for the CDR3 is TGTGCCAGCAGCCAGGGCCTGGGCTCCTACAATGAGCAGTTCTTC. Translation: CASSQGLGSYNEQFF.

The chain has TRBV6-5 and TRBJ2-5; the D gene is possibly TRBD1 (6 bases). The tail of the sequence fits TRBJ2-7 better, so the J call may be wrong. The CDR3 consists of 12 residues. CDR1 is MNHEY, CDR2 SVGAGI, per germline. The chain's CDR3 is CASSSTGIEQYF. CDR3 DNA: TGTGCCAGCAGTTCGACAGGAATCGAGCAGTACTTC.

A word on this clonotype: At one of its ends the junction is not consistent with the germline gene, which may arise from a read error. J is TRBJ2-2 and V is TRBV10-1; weak D call: TRBD2 (5 bases). This CDR3 comprises 15 residues. Germline CDR1 and CDR2: WNHNN and SYGVQD (reference sequence). In DNA, the CDR3 is TGCGCCAGCAGTGAGGGCGGTGCAAACAACGGGGAGCTGTTTTTC. It codes for CASSEGGANNGELFF.